These T cell receptor beta chains were read from a single sample in a study of shared clonotypes between healthy human individuals. Some clones are missing from TCRdb's copy, which holds only in-frame ones; the method was immunoSEQ multiplex PCR. The sample gives 550,000 to 850,000 clones, about 74% of which show up once; approximately 1.8% is in the top ten. What was sequenced was memory CD4+ T cells sorted from blood. The receptors stem from a woman in her thirties in good health. CDR3s include the opening cysteine and the closing phenylalanine or tryptophan. A D gene is named only where the DNA matches it firmly. Only part of the rows carry a size: once, few, many, or a class if the clone is expanded.

v_gene	d_gene	len	abundance	j_gene	CDR3nt	CDR3aa
TRBV7-2	TRBD2	17	-	TRBJ2-1	TGTGCCAGCAGCTCACCCATGGGACTAGCGGGAAAGAATGAGCAGTTCTTC	CASSSPMGLAGKNEQFF
TRBV6-5	TRBD2	16	-	TRBJ2-3	TGTGCCAGCAGTTACTCTAGCGGGAGGACTGCAGATACGCAGTATTTT	CASSYSSGRTADTQYF
TRBV6-1	-	14	-	TRBJ2-1	TGTGCCAGCAGCTCCGGGACGGAAATCGATGAGCAGTTCTTC	CASSSGTEIDEQFF
TRBV6-5	-	15	few	TRBJ1-1	TGTGCCAGCAGGGTAGGTGCCAGGGCGAACACTGAAGCTTTCTTT	CASRVGARANTEAFF
TRBV5-1	-	14	-	TRBJ2-3	TGCGCCAGCAGTCCCGGGACTCTCACAGATACGCAGTATTTT	CASSPGTLTDTQYF
TRBV6-1	TRBD2	15	-	TRBJ2-7	TGTGCCAGCAGTGAATCTAGCGGGAGTTGGTACGAGCAGTACTTC	CASSESSGSWYEQYF
TRBV12-5	-	17	-	TRBJ2-7	TGTGCTAGTGGTTTGGTCCCGTGGGCTAGCCTCTCCTACGAGCAGTACTTC	CASGLVPWASLSYEQYF
TRBV19	-	14	-	TRBJ2-4	TGTGCCAGTAGTATAGAGTTCTATGGCAACATTCAGTACTTC	CASSIEFYGNIQYF
TRBV7-9	TRBD2	14	-	TRBJ2-5	TGTGCCTACTCAGCGGGGGGACAGCAAGAGACCCAGTACTTC	CAYSAGGQQETQYF
TRBV29-1	-	16	-	TRBJ1-5	TGCAGCGTTGTTGGCGAGGGTTTAGGGGGCAATCAGCCCCAGCATTTT	CSVVGEGLGGNQPQHF
TRBV25-1	TRBD2	14	few	TRBJ2-2	TGTGCCAGCAGGACGGGGGGTAGCACCGGGGAGCTGTTTTTT	CASRTGGSTGELFF
TRBV7-9	TRBD2	15	-	TRBJ2-1	TGTGCCAGCAGTTCAAAAACTAGCGGGGGAAATGAGCAGTTCTTC	CASSSKTSGGNEQFF
TRBV25-1	-	14	-	TRBJ2-3	TGTGCCAGCAGTGAAGCCGGGGCAGGAGATACGCAGTATTTT	CASSEAGAGDTQYF
TRBV6-5	-	15	-	TRBJ2-2	TGTGCCAGCCATCAACTAGGCGGGCAGGCCGGGGAGCTGTTTTTT	CASHQLGGQAGELFF
TRBV29-1	-	14	once	TRBJ2-1	TGCAGCGTTGATAACAGCTACTCCTACAATGAGCAGTTCTTC	CSVDNSYSYNEQFF
TRBV11-2	-	12	-	TRBJ2-1	TGTGCCAGCAGCTTTGGATACAATGAGCAGTTCTTC	CASSFGYNEQFF
TRBV6-5	-	15	-	TRBJ2-7	TGTGCCAGCAGTTACTCAGCATTCCTCCCGTACGAGCAGTACTTC	CASSYSAFLPYEQYF
TRBV19	-	15	-	TRBJ1-5	TGTGCCAGTAGTTCTCAGCCTTATAGCAATCAGCCCCAGCATTTT	CASSSQPYSNQPQHF
TRBV10-3	-	14	-	TRBJ2-2	TGTGCCACCCTCGGCCGGGAGCGGTCCGGGGAGCTGTTTTTT	CATLGRERSGELFF
TRBV19	TRBD1	15	-	TRBJ2-5	TGTGCCAGTAGCACTATCCGGGACAGTCAAGAGACCCAGTACTTC	CASSTIRDSQETQYF
TRBV30	-	13	-	TRBJ2-6	TGTGCACAGCCTGCGAATGGGGCCAACGTCCTGACTTTC	CAQPANGANVLTF
TRBV4-1	-	16	-	TRBJ2-7	TGCGCCAGCAGCCAAGCCATCCCCGGAACCTCCTACGAGCAGTACTTC	CASSQAIPGTSYEQYF
TRBV2	TRBD2	16	-	TRBJ2-1	TGTGCCAGCAGTGAAAGGTGGGCTAGCGGAAACAATGAGCAGTTCTTC	CASSERWASGNNEQFF
TRBV11-2	-	13	few	TRBJ1-1	TGTGCCAGCGGAACGCAGCGGGACACTGAAGCTTTCTTT	CASGTQRDTEAFF
TRBV14	TRBD1	15	-	TRBJ2-7	TGTGCCAGCAGCCAAGATCGTCGACAGGGCTACGAGCAGTACTTC	CASSQDRRQGYEQYF
TRBV27	-	14	-	TRBJ1-5	TGTGCCAGCACCCCTTGGGTGGCCCATCAGCCCCAGCATTTT	CASTPWVAHQPQHF
TRBV4-1	-	15	-	TRBJ2-3	TGCGCCAGCAGCCAAGTGTCGGGGAGCACAGATACGCAGTATTTT	CASSQVSGSTDTQYF
TRBV5-4	TRBD2	16	-	TRBJ2-3	TGTGCCAGCAGCTTGCGGCGAGCGGGAGGGGTGGATACGCAGTATTTT	CASSLRRAGGVDTQYF
TRBV5-6	TRBD2	16	-	TRBJ2-7	TGTGCCAGCAGCTTGCCGGGACTAGAGAGCTCCTACGAGCAGTACTTC	CASSLPGLESSYEQYF
TRBV15	-	16	-	TRBJ2-6	TGTGCCACCAGCAGAGACAGGCCCTCTGGGGCCAACGTCCTGACTTTC	CATSRDRPSGANVLTF
TRBV29-1	TRBD1	16	-	TRBJ2-2	TGCAGCGTTGAAGATCTAAGGGGACAGGGACCCGGGGAGCTGTTTTTT	CSVEDLRGQGPGELFF
TRBV19	TRBD1	14	-	TRBJ1-5	TGTGCCAGTGCCGGGACAGGGGGCGTCCAGCCCCAGCATTTT	CASAGTGGVQPQHF
TRBV28	-	15	-	TRBJ1-5	TGTGCCAGCAGAAATACAGGGTCGGGTTATCAGCCCCAGCATTTT	CASRNTGSGYQPQHF
TRBV27	-	14	-	TRBJ1-5	TGTGCCAGCAGTCGGATGGCAGGGAATCAGCCCCAGCATTTT	CASSRMAGNQPQHF
TRBV6-5	-	13	-	TRBJ1-1	TGTGCCAGCAGTTACGAGGCAGACACTGAAGCTTTCTTT	CASSYEADTEAFF
TRBV5-6	-	15	-	TRBJ2-3	TGTGCCAGCAGCTTAGGGCCGTCTAGCACAGATACGCAGTATTTT	CASSLGPSSTDTQYF
TRBV21-1	-	15	-	TRBJ1-5	TGTGCCAGCAGCAAAACACAGGCCCTCAATCAGCCCCAGCATTTT	CASSKTQALNQPQHF
TRBV11-2	-	12	-	TRBJ2-7	TGTGCCTCAGCAGCGGAAGACTACGAGCAGTACTTC	CASAAEDYEQYF
TRBV11-3	-	15	-	TRBJ2-7	TGTGCCAGCAGCACGAACCGGGGCCCTTCCTACGAGCAGTACTTC	CASSTNRGPSYEQYF
TRBV7-8	TRBD2	15	-	TRBJ2-3	TGTGCCAGCAGTCCACCCAGCGGGAGGGCAGATACGCAGTATTTT	CASSPPSGRADTQYF
TRBV5-4	TRBD2	15	-	TRBJ2-7	TGTGCCAGCGAGGGCGGGACTAGCGGTCCCTACGAGCAGTACTTC	CASEGGTSGPYEQYF
TRBV2	TRBD1	13	-	TRBJ2-2	TGTGCCAGCGGGGACAGGGGCATCGGGGAGCTGTTTTTT	CASGDRGIGELFF